This T cell receptor beta chain derives from a study of blood T cell repertoires in COVID-19. Across the study: There were acute and convalescent COVID-19 samples, and they came from the United States, Italy and Spain.

This CDR3 spans 9 amino acids. The V gene's germline CDR1 is SQVTM and CDR2 ANQGSEA. V was shortened by 3 bases and J by 8 bases, with 4 bases between the two germline ends. Repertoires were generated with immunoSEQ multiplex PCR, while TCRdb's copy carries only in-frame clones and drops some. This table holds around 400,000 clones, more than 70% found once. The sample comprised peripheral blood. The chain couples TRBV29-1 to TRBJ1-2; D is unresolved. The sequence was collected from a man aged 35 to 55 with acute or convalescent COVID-19. The CDR3 DNA sequence: TGCAGCGTTGATTCGGGCTACACCTTC. Its protein product is CSVDSGYTF.